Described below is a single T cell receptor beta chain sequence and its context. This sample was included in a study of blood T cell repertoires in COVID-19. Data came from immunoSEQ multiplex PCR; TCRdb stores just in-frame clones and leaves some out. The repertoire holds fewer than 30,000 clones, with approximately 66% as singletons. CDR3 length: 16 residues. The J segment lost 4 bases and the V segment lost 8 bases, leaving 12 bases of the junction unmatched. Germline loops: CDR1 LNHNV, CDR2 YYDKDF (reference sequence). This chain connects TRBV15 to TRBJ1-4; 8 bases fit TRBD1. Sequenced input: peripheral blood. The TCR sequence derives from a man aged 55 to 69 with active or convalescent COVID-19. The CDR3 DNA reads TGTGCCACCCGGCAGGAAGACAGGGGATTTAATGAAAAACTGTTTTTT. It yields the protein CATRQEDRGFNEKLFF.